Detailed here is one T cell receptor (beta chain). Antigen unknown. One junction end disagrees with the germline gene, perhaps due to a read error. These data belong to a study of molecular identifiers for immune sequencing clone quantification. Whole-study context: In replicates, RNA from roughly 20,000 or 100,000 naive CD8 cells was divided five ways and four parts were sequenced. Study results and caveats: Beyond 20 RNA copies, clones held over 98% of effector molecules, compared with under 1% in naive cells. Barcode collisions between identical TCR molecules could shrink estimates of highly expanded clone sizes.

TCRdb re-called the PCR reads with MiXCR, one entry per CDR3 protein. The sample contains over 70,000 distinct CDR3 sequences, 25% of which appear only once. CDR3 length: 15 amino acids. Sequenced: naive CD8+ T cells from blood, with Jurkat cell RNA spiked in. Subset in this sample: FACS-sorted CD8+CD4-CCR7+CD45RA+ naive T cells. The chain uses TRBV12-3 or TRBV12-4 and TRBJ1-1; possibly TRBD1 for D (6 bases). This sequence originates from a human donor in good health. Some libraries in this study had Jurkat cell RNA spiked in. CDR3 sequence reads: CAGRTGTGGPGGAFF. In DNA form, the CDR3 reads TGTGCCGGCAGAACCGGGACGGGGGGCCCGGGTGGGGCTTTCTTT.